This TCR beta chain was retrieved from a study of molecular identifiers for immune sequencing clone quantification. Background on the study: Five portions were made in replicates from RNA of roughly 20,000 or 100,000 naive CD8 cells, and four underwent sequencing.

MiXCR, applied by TCRdb to the PCR reads, yields one record per CDR3 protein. The sample consists of approximately 500,000 distinct CDR3 sequences, around 23% of them appearing once. This CDR3 comprises 15 residues. In germline, CDR1 is LGHNA, CDR2 YSLEER. The ends lost 0 bases at V and 6 bases at J; junction bases unmatched: 6. Naive CD8 T cells underwent sorting with the CD8+CD4-CCR7+CD45RA+ definition. Turning to this clonotype: The antigen remains undetermined.

General study points: Clone sizes that are highly expanded could be underestimated when identical TCR molecules share a barcode. Among effectors, clones above 20 RNA copies held over 99% of molecules; among naive cells, under 1%.

The sequenced sample was naive CD8+ T cells from blood, with Jurkat cell RNA spiked in. The subset is: FACS-sorted CD8+CD4-CCR7+CD45RA+ naive T cells. The clonotype was recovered from a human donor in good health. Some libraries in this study had Jurkat cell RNA spiked in. This chain joins TRBV4-3 and TRBJ2-3; 7 nucleotides match TRBD2. CDR3 sequence reads: CASSQDRRGSDTQYF. The CDR3 nucleotides are TGCGCCAGCAGCCAAGATAGGCGGGGGAGTGATACGCAGTATTTT.